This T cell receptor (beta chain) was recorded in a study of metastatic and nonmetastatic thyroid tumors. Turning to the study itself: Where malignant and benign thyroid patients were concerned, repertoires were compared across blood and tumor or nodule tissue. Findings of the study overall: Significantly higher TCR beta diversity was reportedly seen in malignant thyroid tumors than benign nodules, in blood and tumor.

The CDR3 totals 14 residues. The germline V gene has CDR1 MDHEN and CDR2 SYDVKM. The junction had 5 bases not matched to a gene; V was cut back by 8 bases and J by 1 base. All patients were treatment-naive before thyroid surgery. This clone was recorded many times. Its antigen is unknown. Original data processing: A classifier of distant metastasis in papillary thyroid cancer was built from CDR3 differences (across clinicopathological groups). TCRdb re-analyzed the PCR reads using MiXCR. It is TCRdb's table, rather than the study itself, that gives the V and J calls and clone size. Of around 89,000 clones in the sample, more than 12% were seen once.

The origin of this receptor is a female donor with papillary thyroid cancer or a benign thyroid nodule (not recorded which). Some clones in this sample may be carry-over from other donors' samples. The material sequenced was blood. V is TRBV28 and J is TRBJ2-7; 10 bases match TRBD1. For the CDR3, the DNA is TGTGCCAGCGGGGGACAGGGGCTTTCCTACGAGCAGTACTTC. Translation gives CASGGQGLSYEQYF.